The T cell receptor beta chain described here comes from a study of beta chain features in type 1 diabetes. Sort purity for all populations was recorded as exceeding 98%. Note on this clone: The target antigen is unknown.

Reverse transcription of all isolated RNA meant that expressed TCRB transcripts were sequenced. Per sample, stem cell-like memory T cell libraries averaged about 1 million reads. Here immunoSEQ multiplex PCR was the method, and the copy in TCRdb shows in-frame clones only, minus some. This table has roughly 50,000 clones, approximately 44% appearing once. The CDR3 runs 11 residues. V was pared by 2 bases and J by 5 bases, with 3 bases between. From germline, CDR1 is MNHEY and CDR2 SVGAGI. Points from the study as a whole: Lower insertion and higher deletion counts appeared at VDJ junctions in type 1 diabetes patients. TCRB CDR3s were moderately but significantly shorter in Type 1 diabetes patients in all four CD4+ subsets.

Sequencing was done on a sample of stem cell memory CD4+ T cells from blood. The receptor's source is a man in his thirties or forties with type 1 diabetes. The chain combines TRBV6-5 with TRBJ2-5; D remains ambiguous. The DNA of the CDR3 is TGTGCCAGCAGTTACGGCGAGACCCAGTACTTC. Amino acid sequence: CASSYGETQYF.